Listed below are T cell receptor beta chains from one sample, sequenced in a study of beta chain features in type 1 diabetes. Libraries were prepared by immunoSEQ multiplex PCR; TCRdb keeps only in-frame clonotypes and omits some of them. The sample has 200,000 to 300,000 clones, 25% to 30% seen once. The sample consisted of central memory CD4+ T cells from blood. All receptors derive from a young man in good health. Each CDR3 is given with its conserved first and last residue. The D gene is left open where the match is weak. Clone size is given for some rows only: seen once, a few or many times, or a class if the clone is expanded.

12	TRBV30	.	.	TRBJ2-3	TGTGCCTGGAGTAGGGGGGCAGATACGCAGTATTTT	CAWSRGADTQYF
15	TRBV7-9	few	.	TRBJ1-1	TGTGCCAGCAGCTTAGGGGCCGGGGGGCCCACTGAAGCTTTCTTT	CASSLGAGGPTEAFF
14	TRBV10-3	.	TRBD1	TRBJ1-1	TGTGCCATCAGTGAGGACAGGGATCTTTCCGAAGCTTTCTTT	CAISEDRDLSEAFF
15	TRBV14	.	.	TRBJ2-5	TGTGCCAGCAGCCAGCTTCTGGGCGGAGCTCAAACCCAGTACTTC	CASSQLLGGAQTQYF
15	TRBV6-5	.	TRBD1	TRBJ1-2	TGTGCCAGCAGTTATAGGACAGGGAAGATCTATGGCTACACCTTC	CASSYRTGKIYGYTF
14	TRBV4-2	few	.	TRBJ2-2	TGTGCCAGCAAGGGGATGGAGCAGCCGGGGGAGCTGTTTTTT	CASKGMEQPGELFF
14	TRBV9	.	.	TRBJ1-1	TGTGCCAGCAGCCTCGCCCCAGGAGACACTGAAGCTTTCTTT	CASSLAPGDTEAFF
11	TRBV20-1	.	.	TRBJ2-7	TGCAGTGCTAGACCGAGGGACGAGCAGTACTTC	CSARPRDEQYF
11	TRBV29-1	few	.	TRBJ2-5	TGCAGCGTTGATGTCCCGGAGACCCAGTACTTC	CSVDVPETQYF
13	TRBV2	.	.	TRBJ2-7	TGTGCCAGCATGATTGACACATCCTACGAGCAGTACTTC	CASMIDTSYEQYF
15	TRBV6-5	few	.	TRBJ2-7	TGTGCCAGCAGTTACAGGGGCCAGGGCGCCTACGAGCAGTACTTC	CASSYRGQGAYEQYF
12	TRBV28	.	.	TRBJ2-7	TGTGCCAGCAGTTTCCGTAGGGGCGAGCAGTACTTC	CASSFRRGEQYF
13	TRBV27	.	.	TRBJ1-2	TGTGCCAGCAGTTTGGCGGTCTCGGGAGGCTACACCTTC	CASSLAVSGGYTF
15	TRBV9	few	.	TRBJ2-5	TGTGCCAGCTCCAGGGGAGGACTAGAGGGAGAGACCCAGTACTTC	CASSRGGLEGETQYF
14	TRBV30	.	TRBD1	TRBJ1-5	TGTGCCTGGAGTGGGACAGGGGGCGGGCAGCCCCAGCATTTT	CAWSGTGGGQPQHF
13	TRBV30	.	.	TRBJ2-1	TGTGCCTGGAGTGTTCGGGGCTACAATGAGCAGTTCTTC	CAWSVRGYNEQFF
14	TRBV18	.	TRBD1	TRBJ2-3	TGTGCCAGCTCAACACAGGGGGCAGGAGATACGCAGTATTTT	CASSTQGAGDTQYF
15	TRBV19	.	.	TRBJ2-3	TGTGCCACGACACGAGAGGAGACTTACACAGATACGCAGTATTTT	CATTREETYTDTQYF
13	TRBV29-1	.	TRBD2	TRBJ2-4	TGCAGCGTTGGATGGACTAGCGGGAACATTCAGTACTTC	CSVGWTSGNIQYF
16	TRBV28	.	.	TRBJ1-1	TGTGCCAGCAGTCCCTCCGGGGGGGTTGGGAACACTGAAGCTTTCTTT	CASSPSGGVGNTEAFF
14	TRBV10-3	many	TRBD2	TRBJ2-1	TGTGCCATCAGTGAGGGACTAGCGGGAGATGAGCAGTTCTTC	CAISEGLAGDEQFF
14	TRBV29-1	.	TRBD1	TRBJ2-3	TGCAGCGCCCACGGGGGACAGGGGGCAGATACGCAGTATTTT	CSAHGGQGADTQYF
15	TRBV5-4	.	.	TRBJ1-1	TGTGCCAGCAGCTTGGCCCCAGGTGAGAACACTGAAGCTTTCTTT	CASSLAPGENTEAFF
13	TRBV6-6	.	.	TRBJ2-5	TGTGCCAGCAGTGGCAGCGGAACTGAGACCCAGTACTTC	CASSGSGTETQYF
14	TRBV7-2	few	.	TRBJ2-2	TGTGCCAGCAGCTTAGAGTGGCGGAGCGGGGAGCTGTTTTTT	CASSLEWRSGELFF
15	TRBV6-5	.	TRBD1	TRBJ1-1	TGTGCCAGCCGGGACAGGGACAGTCGGAACACTGAAGCTTTCTTT	CASRDRDSRNTEAFF
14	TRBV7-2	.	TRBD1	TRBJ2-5	TGTGCCAGCAGCCGGGACAGGGGATGGGAGACCCAGTACTTC	CASSRDRGWETQYF
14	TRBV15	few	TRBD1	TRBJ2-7	TGTGCCACCAGCAGAGGGACAGGCTCCTACGAGCAGTACTTC	CATSRGTGSYEQYF
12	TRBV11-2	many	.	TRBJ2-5	TGTGCCAGCAGTCTTACTCAAGAGACCCAGTACTTC	CASSLTQETQYF
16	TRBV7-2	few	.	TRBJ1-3	TGTGCCAGCAGCTTAGTGGCAGGGCCGGGAGGAAACACCATATATTTT	CASSLVAGPGGNTIYF
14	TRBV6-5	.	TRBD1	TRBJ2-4	TGTGCCAGCACCCAGGACAGGTCCAAAAACATTCAGTACTTC	CASTQDRSKNIQYF
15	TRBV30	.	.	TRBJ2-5	TGTGCCTGGGCTAACCGACAGGTTCTCCAAGAGACCCAGTACTTC	CAWANRQVLQETQYF
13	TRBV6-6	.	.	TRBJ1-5	TGTGCCAGCAGGTCCGGAGGGAATCAGCCCCAGCATTTT	CASRSGGNQPQHF
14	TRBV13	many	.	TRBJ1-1	TGTGCCAGCAGTCTAGAGACAGAGGTGATTGAAGCTTTCTTT	CASSLETEVIEAFF
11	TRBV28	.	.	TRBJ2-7	TGTGCCAGCAGTTTGGTCCACGAGCAGTACTTC	CASSLVHEQYF
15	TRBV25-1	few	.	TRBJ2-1	TGTGCCAGCAGTGTACTGGGGGGATCCTACAGTGAGCAGTTCTTC	CASSVLGGSYSEQFF
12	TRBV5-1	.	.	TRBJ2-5	TGCGCCAGCAGCGACAACCAAGAGACCCAGTACTTC	CASSDNQETQYF
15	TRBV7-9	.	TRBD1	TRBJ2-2	TGTGCCAGCAGCTCCTGGACAGGGAACACCGGGGAGCTGTTTTTT	CASSSWTGNTGELFF
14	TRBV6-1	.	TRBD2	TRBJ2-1	TGTGCCAGCAGTGAAATTGCCCAGGGAGGGAAGCAGTTCTTC	CASSEIAQGGKQFF
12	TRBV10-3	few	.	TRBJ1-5	TGTGCCGGATCGGACGGATCAGAGCCCCAGCATTTT	CAGSDGSEPQHF
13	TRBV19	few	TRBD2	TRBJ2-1	TGTGCCACCAGCGGGGGCTTCTACAATGAGCAGTTCTTC	CATSGGFYNEQFF
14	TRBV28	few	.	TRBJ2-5	TGTGCCACAAACCCGCTGGAGCGGGAAGAGACCCAGTACTTC	CATNPLEREETQYF
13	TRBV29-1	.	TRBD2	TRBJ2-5	TGCAGCGTTTACGCGGGAGGGCCAGAGACCCAGTACTTC	CSVYAGGPETQYF
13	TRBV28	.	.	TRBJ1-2	TGTGCCAGCAGGTCGTCTCCCGGCTATGGCTACACCTTC	CASRSSPGYGYTF
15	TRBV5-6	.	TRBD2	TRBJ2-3	TGTGCCAGCAGCTTGTCCCCGGGGGGGACAGATACGCAGTATTTT	CASSLSPGGTDTQYF
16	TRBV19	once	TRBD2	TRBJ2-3	TGTGCCAGCTCTCTCGCAGCGGGACTGAGTGCAGATACGCAGTATTTT	CASSLAAGLSADTQYF
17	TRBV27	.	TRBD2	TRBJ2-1	TGTGCCAGCAGTTCGGGACTAGCGGGAGGTTCCTACAATGAGCAGTTCTTC	CASSSGLAGGSYNEQFF
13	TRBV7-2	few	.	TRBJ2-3	TGTGCCAGCAGCTTAAGCGGTACAGATACGCAGTATTTT	CASSLSGTDTQYF
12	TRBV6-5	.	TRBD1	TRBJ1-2	TGTGCCAGCAGCCAGGGGGAATATGGCTACACCTTC	CASSQGEYGYTF
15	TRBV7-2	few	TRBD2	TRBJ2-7	TGTGCCAGCAGCTTGGGGACTAGCGTGTCCTACGAGCAGTACTTC	CASSLGTSVSYEQYF
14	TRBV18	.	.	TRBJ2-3	TGTGCCAGCTCGCTAGCTGCTAGCACAGATACGCAGTATTTT	CASSLAASTDTQYF
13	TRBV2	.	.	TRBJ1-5	TGTGCCAGCAGTGAACTGGGCGGTCAGCCCCAGCATTTT	CASSELGGQPQHF